The clone carrying this TCR beta chain was detected once. Assay: immunoSEQ multiplex PCR; the TCRdb copy retains only in-frame clones and omits some. The data contain about 460,000 clones, roughly three quarters of them singletons. The sample originates from a study of shared clonotypes between healthy human individuals. The V end was cut by 4 bases, the J end by 0 bases, with 14 bases between. The CDR3 consists of 16 residues. Germline loops: CDR1 MNHEY, CDR2 SMNVEV (reference sequence). This receptor was taken from a woman in her 40s in good health. Some clones in this sample may be carry-over from other donors' samples. The V and J genes are TRBV27 and TRBJ2-3, with a tentative D call TRBD2 (6 bases). Sequenced sample: PBMCs. The CDR3: CASSSPGTVSTDTQYF. CDR3 nucleotide sequence: TGTGCCAGCAGTTCCCCCGGGACTGTTAGCACAGATACGCAGTATTTT.